Below, 22 T cell receptor beta chains from the same sample are listed, as sequenced in a study of cytomegalovirus exposure and HLA in healthy donors. PCR employed 60 Vbeta and 13 Jbeta primers. Measured with immunoSEQ multiplex PCR; TCRdb has only the in-frame clones, and not every one. The data contain 55,000 to 75,000 clones, 70% to 90% of them singletons. Sample: PBMCs. These receptors were collected from a man aged 18-30 years in good health and CMV-seronegative.

The chain links TRBV7-8 to TRBJ2-7; TRBD1 agrees at 8 bases. V was clipped by 1 base and J by 2 bases; unmatched bases: 7. This CDR3 is 16 amino acids long. Germline loops: CDR1 SGHVS, CDR2 FQNEAQ. The CDR3 coding sequence is TGTGCCAGCAGCTTAGTTAGGGACAGGCCCCCCTACGAGCAGTACTTC. It yields the protein CASSLVRDRPPYEQYF.

The chain recombines TRBV30 with TRBJ2-7; D uncertain. The CDR3 is 11 residues long. Germline V lookup: CDR1 GTSNPN, CDR2 SVGIG (reference sequence). Trimming pared 3 bases from V and 4 bases from J, leaving 7 bases between. CDR3 region: CAWSFKYEQYF. The DNA for the CDR3 is TGTGCCTGGAGCTTTAAATACGAGCAGTACTTC.

With regard to this clone: Mismatch with germline at one junction end may stem from a read error. The chain employs TRBV7-7 and TRBJ2-5; 7 positions match TRBD2. Germline values: CDR1 SSHAT, CDR2 FNYEAQ (reference sequence). The CDR3 has 14 residues. CDR3: CASSSGLGRETQYF. DNA for the CDR3: TGTGCTAGCAGCTCCGGACTAGGTCGCGAGACCCAGTACTTC.

This chain joins TRBV19 and TRBJ2-7; a weak D match, TRBD1 (6 bases). Germline assignment: CDR1 LNHDA and CDR2 SQIVND (reference sequence). The CDR3 covers 14 residues. The V end was cut by 3 bases, the J end by 5 bases, with 14 bases between. This CDR3 is CASSMEAGANEQYF. As DNA, the CDR3 is TGTGCCAGTAGTATGGAGGCAGGGGCAAACGAGCAGTACTTC. The whole variable domain, remainder taken from reference TRBV19 and TRBJ2-7, is DGGITQSPKYLFRKEGQNVTLSCEQNLNHDAMYWYRQDPGQGLRLIYYSQIVNDFQKGDIAEGYSVSREKKESFPLTVTSAQKNPTAFYLCASSMEAGANEQYFGPGTRLTVT.

The chain couples TRBV5-1 to TRBJ1-6; D perhaps matches TRBD1 (5 bases). CDR1 SGHRS and CDR2 YFSETQ come from the germline V gene. V was cut by 0 bases and J by 7 bases, with 8 bases left in between. The CDR3 is made up of 14 amino acids. CDR3 in DNA: TGCGCCAGCAGCTTGGGGCAGGGCAATTCACCCCTCCACTTT. Translation: CASSLGQGNSPLHF.

The J gene is TRBJ1-2, the V gene TRBV9; 7 bases are a match to TRBD1. The V segment lost 0 bases and the J segment 4 bases; nucleotides outside the gene matches: 3. Looked up from germline, CDR1 is SGDLS and CDR2 is YYNGEE. This CDR3 has 14 residues. The DNA for the CDR3 is TGTGCCAGCAGCGTAGCTGGACAGGCCTATGGCTACACCTTC. Translating gives CASSVAGQAYGYTF.

The chain is built from TRBV29-1 and TRBJ2-5; tentative D call: TRBD1 (5 bases). V was clipped by 4 bases and J by 4 bases, with 10 bases between them. Germline lookup yields CDR1 SQVTM and CDR2 ANQGSEA. CDR3 size: 12 residues. CDR3 in amino acids: CSVGDSTETQYF. The CDR3 nucleotides read TGCAGCGTTGGTGACAGCACAGAGACCCAGTACTTC.

V gene TRBV7-8 combines with J gene TRBJ1-1; TRBD1 matches 7 bases. The germline gives CDR1 SGHVS, CDR2 FQNEAQ. The CDR3 extends over 15 amino acids. Losses at the gene ends were 5 bases for V and 5 bases for J; bases not matched to a gene: 11. CDR3 in amino acids: CASSNGQAGETEAFF. The CDR3 DNA reads as TGTGCCAGCAGCAACGGACAGGCAGGCGAAACTGAAGCTTTCTTT.

The V call is TRBV4-1, the J call TRBJ2-2; the match to TRBD2 covers 12 bases. Germline V gene data show CDR1 as MGHRA and CDR2 as YSYEKL. V lost 7 bases and J lost 7; bases outside the gene matches: 13. The CDR3 is 17 amino acids. CDR3 in DNA: TGCGCCAGCACCCCGTGGGCGGCTAGCGGGGGGGTCGGGGAGCTGTTTTTT. It codes for CASTPWAASGGVGELFF.

V usage is TRBV5-1 and J usage is TRBJ2-1; a possible D gene is TRBD2 (5 bases). Germline V gives CDR1 SGHRS, CDR2 YFSETQ. The V end lost 0 bases, the J end lost 9 bases, and 10 bases lay between the germline ends. The CDR3 is 13 residues long. Here the CDR3 reads CASSLEGGREQFF. The DNA of the CDR3 is TGCGCCAGCAGCTTGGAAGGCGGGCGTGAGCAGTTCTTC.

This chain connects TRBV6-5 to TRBJ1-5, with 7 positions matching TRBD1. J was trimmed by 5 bases and V by 5 bases; bases with no gene match: 9. Germline values: CDR1 MNHEY, CDR2 SVGAGI. The CDR3 spans 15 residues. Written as DNA, the CDR3 is TGTGCCAGCAGTCCGACAGGGTTTCGGGATCAGCCCCAGCATTTT. Translation gives CASSPTGFRDQPQHF.

The CDR3 protein is CASSMSPGVTEQYF. DNA of the CDR3: TGTGCCAGTTCAATGTCCCCAGGGGTTACCGAGCAGTACTTC. The J gene is TRBJ2-7, the V gene TRBV6-1; the D gene is possibly TRBD1 (6 bases). The CDR3 length is 14 residues. Germline CDR1 and CDR2: MNHNS and SASEGT. Trimming shortened V by 9 bases and J by 6 bases, and 21 bases separated the two germline ends.

The chain employs TRBV6-4 and TRBJ2-3; 10 nucleotides match TRBD1. Germline V gives CDR1 MRHNA, CDR2 SNTAGT. V shed 0 bases and J 4 bases; nucleotides not matched to a gene: 1. This CDR3 has 15 residues. CDR3 sequence (DNA): TGTGCCAGCAGTGACTCTGGACAGGGGGCAGATACGCAGTATTTT. Translated, it gives CASSDSGQGADTQYF.

This clone was observed once. The chain links TRBV5-4 to TRBJ1-2; 9 bases map to TRBD1. The CDR3 consists of 14 residues. Germline CDR1 and CDR2: SGHNT and YYREEE (reference sequence). V was pared by 5 bases and J by 4 bases, with 6 bases of the junction left unmatched. The CDR3 sequence: CASSTPGQGYGYTF. DNA of the CDR3: TGTGCCAGCAGTACTCCGGGACAGGGCTATGGCTACACCTTC. The full variable domain, rest sourced from reference TRBV5-4 and TRBJ1-2, is ETGVTQSPTHLIKTRGQQVTLRCSSQSGHNTVSWYQQALGQGPQFIFQYYREEENGRGNFPPRFSGLQFPNYSSELNVNALELDDSALYLCASSTPGQGYGYTFGSGTRLTVV.

The CDR3: CASSDFSGANVLTF. CDR3 DNA: TGCGCCAGCAGCGACTTCTCTGGGGCCAACGTCCTGACTTTC. The genes are TRBV5-1 and TRBJ2-6; D gene ambiguous. Deletions cut 4 bases from V and 0 bases from J, with 5 bases between. The germline CDR1 and CDR2 sequences are SGHRS and YFSETQ. The CDR3 has 14 amino acids.

This chain links TRBV6-5 with TRBJ2-7; 7 positions agree with TRBD1. CDR1 is MNHEY and CDR2 is SVGAGI in the germline V gene. V was pared by 6 bases and J by 3 bases, with 11 bases of the junction left unmatched. This CDR3 has 15 residues. CDR3: CASSPRQGGRYEQYF. The CDR3 DNA follows: TGTGCCAGCAGCCCTAGACAGGGTGGGCGCTACGAGCAGTACTTC.

The chain employs TRBV4-1 and TRBJ1-5; no firm D call. The CDR3 is 15 amino acids. Per germline, CDR1 MGHRA and CDR2 YSYEKL. Trimming pared 0 bases from V and 11 bases from J, leaving 17 bases between. DNA of the CDR3: TGCGCCAGCAGCCAAGATCAGAGGTACGAAGAGGCCCAGCATTTT. Its translation is CASSQDQRYEEAQHF.

The chain couples TRBV7-9 to TRBJ1-1; 11 nucleotides agree with TRBD1. J gave up 8 bases and V 5 bases, and 10 bases lay outside the gene matches. The germline CDR1 and CDR2 sequences are SEHNR and FQNEAQ (reference sequence). The CDR3 runs to 15 residues. CDR3 region: CASSLTGQGAWEAFF. The CDR3 DNA is TGTGCCAGCAGCCTTACCGGACAGGGGGCGTGGGAAGCTTTCTTT.

V and J are TRBV28 and TRBJ1-4; D ambiguous. The CDR3 extends over 17 amino acids. CDR1 is MDHEN, CDR2 SYDVKM, per germline. With 5 bases removed from V and 0 bases from J, the gap between germline ends came to 16 bases. CDR3 sequence: CASSLAGHFATNEKLFF. The DNA of the CDR3 is TGTGCCAGCAGTCTCGCTGGGCATTTCGCAACTAATGAAAAACTGTTTTTT.

This clone was seen a handful of times. The rearrangement links TRBV11-3 to TRBJ2-2; 9 bases align to TRBD2. CDR3 size: 16 residues. Germline loops: CDR1 SGHNT, CDR2 YENEEA. The trim removed 4 bases at V and 0 bases at J, leaving 3 bases unmatched. This chain's CDR3 is CASSSAGGPNTGELFF. In nucleotides, the CDR3 is TGTGCCAGCAGCTCAGCGGGGGGACCGAACACCGGGGAGCTGTTTTTT. The full variable domain, with the rest looked up from reference TRBV11-3 and TRBJ2-2, is EAGVVQSPRYKIIEKKQPVAFWCNPISGHNTLYWYLQNLGQGPELLIRYENEEAVDDSQLPKDRFSAERLKGVDSTLKIQPAELGDSAVYLCASSSAGGPNTGELFFGEGSRLTVL.

A note on this clone: One end of the junction varies from germline; a read error may be responsible. CDR3 DNA: TGTGCCAGCAATACCGTGTCTGGGACCGGGGGGAGAAAGCACTTC. Translating it yields CASNTVSGTGGRKHF. This chain links TRBV6-5 with TRBJ2-5, with TRBD2 identical over 7 bases. Germline V gene data show CDR1 as MNHEY and CDR2 as SVGAGI. The CDR3 has 15 amino acids.

This chain joins TRBV18 and TRBJ1-4; maybe TRBD1 (6 bases). This CDR3 comprises 13 residues. Per the germline V gene, CDR1 is KGHSH and CDR2 is LQKENI. Deletions cut 8 bases from V and 4 bases from J, with 11 bases between. Written as DNA, the CDR3 is TGTGCCAGCCAACAGGGAATTAATGAAAAACTGTTTTTT. As protein: CASQQGINEKLFF.